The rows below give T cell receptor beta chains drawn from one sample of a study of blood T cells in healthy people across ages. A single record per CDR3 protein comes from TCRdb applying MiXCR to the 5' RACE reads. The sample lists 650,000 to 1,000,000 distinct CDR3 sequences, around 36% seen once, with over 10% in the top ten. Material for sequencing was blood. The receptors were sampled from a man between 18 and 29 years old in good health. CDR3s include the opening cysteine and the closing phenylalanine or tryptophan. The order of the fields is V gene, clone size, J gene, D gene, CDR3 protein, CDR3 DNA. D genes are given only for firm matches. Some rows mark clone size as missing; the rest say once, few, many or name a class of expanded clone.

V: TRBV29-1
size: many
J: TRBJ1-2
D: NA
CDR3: CSGGNNGYTF
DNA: TGCAGCGGGGGGAATAATGGCTACACCTTC

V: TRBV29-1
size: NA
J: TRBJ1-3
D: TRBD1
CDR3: CSGGDREGGNTIYF
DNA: TGCAGCGGGGGTGACAGGGAAGGAGGAAACACCATATATTTT

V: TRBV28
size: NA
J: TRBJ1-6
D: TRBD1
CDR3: CASSLVPWGTGNSPLHF
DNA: TGTGCCAGCAGTTTAGTCCCATGGGGGACAGGGAATTCACCCCTCCACTTT

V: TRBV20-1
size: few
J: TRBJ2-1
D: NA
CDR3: CSAIIQGNEQFF
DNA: TGCAGTGCTATTATACAGGGCAATGAGCAGTTCTTC

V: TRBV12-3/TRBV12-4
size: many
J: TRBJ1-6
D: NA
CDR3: CASRVDNSPLHF
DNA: TGTGCCAGCAGGGTAGATAATTCACCCCTCCACTTT

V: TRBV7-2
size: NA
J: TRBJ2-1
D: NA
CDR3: CASSVPPRDEQFF
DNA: TGTGCCAGCAGCGTACCCCCTAGGGATGAGCAGTTCTTC

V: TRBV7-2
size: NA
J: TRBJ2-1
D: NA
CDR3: CASSVNRNNNEQFF
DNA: TGTGCCAGCAGCGTAAACCGAAACAACAATGAGCAGTTCTTC

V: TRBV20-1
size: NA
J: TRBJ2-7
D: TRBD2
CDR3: CSSPSGGGYEQYF
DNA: TGCAGTTCACCTAGCGGGGGAGGATACGAGCAGTACTTC

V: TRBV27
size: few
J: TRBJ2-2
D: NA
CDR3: CASSHLRGAGELFF
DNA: TGTGCCAGCAGCCATCTCAGGGGGGCCGGGGAGCTGTTTTTT

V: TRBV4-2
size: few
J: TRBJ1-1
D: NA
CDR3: CASSQGAQPGSLTEAFF
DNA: TGTGCCAGCAGCCAAGGGGCCCAACCAGGGTCTTTGACTGAAGCTTTCTTT

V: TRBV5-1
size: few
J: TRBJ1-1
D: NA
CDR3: CASSLVGTKETNTEAFF
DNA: TGCGCCAGCAGCTTGGTGGGTACAAAGGAAACGAACACTGAAGCTTTCTTT

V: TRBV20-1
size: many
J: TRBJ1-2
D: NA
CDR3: CSARMGTGSLDGYTF
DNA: TGCAGTGCTAGGATGGGCACAGGGAGCTTGGATGGCTACACCTTC